This record covers a single T cell receptor beta chain. Method: immunoSEQ multiplex PCR; TCRdb's copy keeps in-frame clones and lacks some. The sample carries some 22,000 clones, 85% to 90% recorded once. The data belong to a study of T cells in localized non-small cell lung cancer. V was pared by 5 bases and J by 1 base, with 8 bases of the junction left unmatched. CDR1 is SGHDN, CDR2 FVKESK, per germline. The CDR3 runs to 16 residues. The receptor was derived from a man aged 35 to 70 with stage II lung adenocarcinoma. This chain uses TRBV14 with TRBJ2-3; 8 nucleotides match TRBD2. Sequencing was performed on PBMCs, taken before any cancer treatment. CDR3 in amino acids: CASSSEGLARTDTQYF. In DNA form, the CDR3 reads TGTGCCAGCAGCTCGGAAGGACTAGCCCGCACAGATACGCAGTATTTT. The variable domain in full, completed from reference TRBV14 and TRBJ2-3, reads EAGVTQFPSHSVIEKGQTVTLRCDPISGHDNLYWYRRVMGKEIKFLLHFVKESKQDESGMPNNRFLAERTGGTYSTLKVQPAELEDSGVYFCASSSEGLARTDTQYFGPGTRLTVL.